These T cell receptor beta chains were read from a single sample in a study of shared clonotypes between healthy human individuals. Method: immunoSEQ multiplex PCR; TCRdb's copy keeps in-frame clones and lacks some. The data contain hundreds of thousands of clones, less than 80% of them singletons. Sequenced: memory CD4+ T cells sorted from blood. The receptor source for this set is a woman under 40 in good health. Each CDR3 is given with its conserved first and last residue. D genes are given only for firm matches. Clone size, where shown, is once, few, many, or a class for clones that have expanded.

d_gene,abundance,j_gene,v_gene,CDR3nt,CDR3aa
TRBD2,-,TRBJ2-2,TRBV7-3,TGTGCCAGCAGCCCCCCATGGGGTAGCGGGAGGGCCGCGGGGGAGCTGTTTTTT,CASSPPWGSGRAAGELFF
TRBD2,-,TRBJ2-7,TRBV2,TGTGCCAGCAGTGAAGCGCCGGGACTAGCGGCTTACGAGCAGTACTTC,CASSEAPGLAAYEQYF
TRBD2,once,TRBJ2-1,TRBV27,TGTGCCAGCAGTTTAACTAGCGGGAGGAGAGATGAGCAGTTCTTC,CASSLTSGRRDEQFF
TRBD2,-,TRBJ2-3,TRBV27,TGTGCCAGCAGTTACCGATTAGCGGGAGACACAGATACGCAGTATTTT,CASSYRLAGDTDTQYF
-,-,TRBJ2-7,TRBV5-1,TGCGCCAGTAGCTTGGGGGTTAGGGCTAGCTATGCCTACGAGCAGTACTTC,CASSLGVRASYAYEQYF
-,-,TRBJ2-5,TRBV5-4,TGTGCCAGCAGCTTTGGACAACAAGAGACCCAGTACTTC,CASSFGQQETQYF
TRBD1,-,TRBJ1-1,TRBV5-1,TGCGCCAGCAGCTTGGCTTGGGACAGGGGGAACACTGAAGCTTTCTTT,CASSLAWDRGNTEAFF
TRBD2,-,TRBJ2-7,TRBV29-1,TGCAGCGCCAAGGCTAGCGGGAGGTCCGTCGAGCAGTACTTC,CSAKASGRSVEQYF
TRBD2,-,TRBJ2-7,TRBV6-5,TGTGCCACCGGGACTAGCGGGATCCTATACGAGCAGTACTTC,CATGTSGILYEQYF
TRBD1,-,TRBJ2-1,TRBV19,TGTGCCAGTAGGGGGACAGGTGGTAATGAGCAGTTCTTC,CASRGTGGNEQFF
-,-,TRBJ1-1,TRBV11-2,TGTGCCAGCAGCTCCCGAGAGGGCGCAGGCACTGAAGCTTTCTTT,CASSSREGAGTEAFF
TRBD2,-,TRBJ2-2,TRBV5-1,TGCGCCAGCGGGGGACTAGCGGGAAAGGACGGGGAGCTGTTTTTT,CASGGLAGKDGELFF
-,many,TRBJ2-7,TRBV6-1,TGTGCCAGCAGCCTGATCCTAAGCTACGAGCAGTACTTC,CASSLILSYEQYF
-,few,TRBJ2-7,TRBV7-2,TGTGCCAGCAGCTTGTACCCCTACGAGCAGTACTTC,CASSLYPYEQYF
-,-,TRBJ1-1,TRBV19,TGTGCCAGTAGTAGTAGGGGCACCTACACTGAAGCTTTCTTT,CASSSRGTYTEAFF
-,-,TRBJ1-1,TRBV11-3,TGTGCCAGCAGCTTAGATCACGGGACTGAAGCTTTCTTT,CASSLDHGTEAFF
-,-,TRBJ1-2,TRBV27,TGTGCCAGCAGTCCAGACCCCGGGTCCTATGGCTACACCTTC,CASSPDPGSYGYTF
-,-,TRBJ1-5,TRBV7-9,TGTGCCAGCAGCTTAGTTGGCAGGGTCCAGCCCCAGCATTTT,CASSLVGRVQPQHF
TRBD1,-,TRBJ2-3,TRBV7-2,TGTGCCAGCAGCCGGGACAGGTTCGGCACAGATACGCAGTATTTT,CASSRDRFGTDTQYF
TRBD1,-,TRBJ2-7,TRBV7-2,TGTGCCAGCAGCTTAGACCGGACAGGCTTTGGGGAGCAGTACTTC,CASSLDRTGFGEQYF
-,-,TRBJ2-7,TRBV29-1,TGCAGCGTGACGCCCAATGGGGGGTACTCCTACGAGCAGTACTTC,CSVTPNGGYSYEQYF
-,-,TRBJ2-7,TRBV19,TGTGCCAGTAGTCTGGGGGGCTCCGGTACCTACGAGCAGTACTTC,CASSLGGSGTYEQYF
TRBD1,few,TRBJ1-1,TRBV12-5,TGTGCTAGTCGGCGGACAGGGAACACTGAAGCTTTCTTT,CASRRTGNTEAFF
-,-,TRBJ2-3,TRBV29-1,TGCAGCGTTGGGGGGGTGGCAGATACGCAGTATTTT,CSVGGVADTQYF